Following are 32 T cell receptor beta chains from one sample sequenced in a study of immune evolution from preneoplasia to lung adenocarcinoma (dated by TCRdb to the early 2020s). Libraries were made using the immunoSEQ multiplex PCR assay. Entries here come from immuneACCESS through TCRdb and include only in-frame sequences with V and J called. Some clones fail to appear in such tables; in the studies checked, an unresolved V gene covers under half of the shortfall, and the cause of the remainder is unknown. This sample has under 2,500 clones in its table, and approximately 80% of those were observed once. Over 9% of the sample rests with the top ten. The specimen was FFPE lung adenocarcinoma in situ tissue. In the paper's terms, the cell subset or site label means: preinvasive adenocarcinoma in situ (AIS). The receptors derive from a person aged 70 to 85 with lung adenocarcinoma.

This clone has a single count. The chain employs TRBV6-1 and TRBJ2-1, with D perhaps TRBD1 (6 bases). CDR3 size: 15 residues. CDR1 and CDR2 from the germline V gene are MNHNS and SASEGT. Trimming pared 2 bases from V and 6 bases from J, leaving 14 bases between. As DNA, the CDR3 is TGTGCCAGCAGTGAAAACAGGGAACCTCCCAATGAGCAGTTCTTC. It encodes CASSENREPPNEQFF.

The V gene is TRBV30, the J gene TRBJ2-5; TRBD1 agrees at 7 bases. V gave up 3 bases and J gave up 3 bases; unmatched junction bases: 4. CDR3 length equals 13 residues. CDR1 and CDR2 (germline): GTSNPN, SVGIG (reference sequence). The CDR3: CAWRTGEKETQYF. The DNA of the CDR3 is TGTGCCTGGAGAACAGGGGAGAAAGAGACCCAGTACTTC.

V gene TRBV18 combines with J gene TRBJ1-5, with TRBD1 identical over 12 bases. V dropped 1 base and J dropped 0; count of bases not matched to a gene: 4. The CDR3 has 18 amino acids. In germline, CDR1 is KGHSH, CDR2 LQKENI. Written as DNA, the CDR3 is TGTGCCAGCTCACCACGGGGACAGGGGGCCGATAGCAATCAGCCCCAGCATTTT. Amino acid sequence: CASSPRGQGADSNQPQHF.

The genes are TRBV10-3 and TRBJ1-1; 8 bases map to TRBD1. The CDR3 sequence is 14 residues long. Germline-derived CDR1 and CDR2 are ENHRY and SYGVKD. V shed 3 bases, J shed 4 bases, and the junction held 4 bases outside the gene matches. The CDR3 DNA follows: TGTGCCATCAGTGAAAATACAGGGGGCACTGAAGCTTTCTTT. This codes for CAISENTGGTEAFF.

The J gene is TRBJ2-3, the V gene TRBV28; D unresolved. V lost 2 bases and J lost 4, with 7 bases in between. The CDR3 consists of 13 residues. Germline V gene sequence: CDR1 MDHEN, CDR2 SYDVKM. DNA for the CDR3: TGTGCCAGCAGTTTACGGCCAGCAGATACGCAGTATTTT. Protein product: CASSLRPADTQYF.

This clone was recorded once. V is TRBV7-9 and J is TRBJ2-1; weak D call: TRBD1 (6 bases). The germline V gene has CDR1 SEHNR and CDR2 FQNEAQ (reference sequence). The V end lost 4 bases, the J end lost 7 bases, and 14 bases lay between the germline ends. The CDR3 spans 14 residues. CDR3 coding DNA: TGTGCCAGCAGCTCTCAGGGGTTCAAGAATGAGCAGTTCTTC. Its protein product is CASSSQGFKNEQFF.

The rearrangement links TRBV19 to TRBJ2-7; 8 positions agree with TRBD1. After removal of 5 bases from V and 2 bases from J, the junction contained 8 bases not matched to a gene. Germline V gives CDR1 LNHDA, CDR2 SQIVND (reference sequence). This CDR3 comprises 15 residues. The CDR3 is CASSETGTGTYEQYF. The CDR3 DNA follows: TGTGCCAGTAGTGAAACCGGGACAGGAACCTACGAGCAGTACTTC.

The chain recombines TRBV10-2 with TRBJ2-1; D tentatively reads TRBD1 or TRBD2 (5 bases each). The CDR3 runs 12 residues. V dropped 6 bases and J dropped 9 bases, with 12 bases sitting between them. From germline, CDR1 is WSHSY and CDR2 SAAADI. The CDR3, as DNA: TGCGCCAGCAGACTCACCGGGACTGAGCAGTTCTTC. Its translation is CASRLTGTEQFF.

The gene calls are TRBV29-1 and TRBJ2-7, with 9 positions matching TRBD1. V dropped 7 bases and J dropped 0; count of bases not matched to a gene: 7. The CDR3 has 14 residues. Germline-derived CDR1 and CDR2 are SQVTM and ANQGSEA. The CDR3 loop reads CSAGTGRSSYEQYF. CDR3 bases: TGCAGCGCCGGGACAGGGAGAAGCTCCTACGAGCAGTACTTC.

The chain combines TRBV27 with TRBJ2-1; a possible D gene is TRBD2 (5 bases). V dropped 3 bases and J dropped 4 bases, with 25 bases sitting between them. From germline, CDR1 is MNHEY and CDR2 SMNVEV (reference sequence). CDR3 length: 19 amino acids. The CDR3 sequence: CASSFARSVGTGFYNEQFF. The CDR3 coding sequence is TGTGCCAGCAGTTTTGCAAGATCCGTGGGAACGGGGTTTTACAATGAGCAGTTCTTC.

The chain is built from TRBV4-2 and TRBJ2-2, with 9 bases that match TRBD2. Germline trimming cut 4 bases from V and 5 bases from J; bases unmatched to any gene: 11. Germline CDR1 is LGHNA and CDR2 is YNFKEQ. This CDR3 has 17 residues. The CDR3 nucleotides read TGTGCCAGCAGCCCGGGGGGTCTAGCGGGATTAACCGGGGAGCTGTTTTTT. Its protein product is CASSPGGLAGLTGELFF.

The gene calls are TRBV19 and TRBJ1-5; D unclear. V dropped 1 base and J dropped 7 bases, with 8 bases sitting between them. This CDR3 has 13 residues. Germline values: CDR1 LNHDA, CDR2 SQIVND (reference sequence). CDR3 sequence (DNA): TGTGCCAGTAGTATAGGGGTGGAGCAGCCCCAGCATTTT. Amino acids: CASSIGVEQPQHF.

The chain couples TRBV29-1 to TRBJ1-4; 8 nucleotides agree with TRBD1. Germline trimming cut 6 bases from V and 8 bases from J; bases unmatched to any gene: 14. This CDR3 has 15 residues. From germline, CDR1 is SQVTM and CDR2 ANQGSEA. The CDR3 sequence: CSVATPGTGVEKLFF. The DNA of the CDR3 is TGCAGCGTGGCTACCCCCGGGACAGGAGTAGAAAAACTGTTTTTT.

This chain uses TRBV10-3 with TRBJ1-1, with D maybe TRBD1 (5 bases). Germline CDR1 ENHRY, CDR2 SYGVKD. The CDR3 runs 14 residues. The ends were cut back, 0 bases at V and 4 bases at J, with 9 bases in the middle. The CDR3 reads CAISESGQITEAFF. In nucleotides, the CDR3 is TGTGCCATCAGTGAGTCAGGACAAATCACTGAAGCTTTCTTT.

This clone was seen a few times. The chain joins TRBV30 to TRBJ2-5; perhaps D is TRBD1 or TRBD2 (5 bases each). Germline V gene sequence: CDR1 GTSNPN, CDR2 SVGIG (reference sequence). The CDR3 is made up of 16 amino acids. V lost 5 bases to trimming and J lost 1 base, with 20 bases between them. DNA of the CDR3: TGTGCCTGGGCAATAAGACAGTGGAGGTCCCAAGAGACCCAGTACTTC. It codes for CAWAIRQWRSQETQYF.

In this sample, this clone turned up once. The V and J genes are TRBV29-1 and TRBJ2-5; the match to TRBD2 covers 12 bases. Looked up from germline, CDR1 is SQVTM and CDR2 is ANQGSEA. V shed 8 bases, J shed 2 bases, and the junction held 3 bases outside the gene matches. This CDR3 comprises 13 residues. Here the CDR3 reads CSYLAGGQETQYF. The CDR3 region has the DNA TGCAGCTATCTAGCGGGAGGGCAAGAGACCCAGTACTTC.

V usage is TRBV6-4 and J usage is TRBJ2-1; TRBD2 matches at 10 bases. The V and J ends lost 6 bases and 4 bases, in that order; junction bases with no gene match: 6. This CDR3 is built from 15 residues. Germline CDR1 and CDR2: MRHNA and SNTAGT. CDR3 in amino acids: CASSSGTSDYNEQFF. DNA for the CDR3: TGTGCCAGCAGCTCCGGGACTAGCGATTACAATGAGCAGTTCTTC.

The V gene is TRBV2, the J gene TRBJ1-4; D ambiguous. CDR1 and CDR2 (germline): SNHLY, FYNNEI. The CDR3 covers 14 residues. Trimming removed 7 bases at V and 4 bases at J, with 13 bases between. DNA for the CDR3: TGTGCCAGCATGAAGGCAGGTCTTAATGAAAAACTGTTTTTT. It specifies CASMKAGLNEKLFF.

V is TRBV28 and J is TRBJ2-7, with unresolved D. Trimming shortened V by 3 bases and J by 0 bases, and 6 bases separated the two germline ends. Per the germline V gene, CDR1 is MDHEN and CDR2 is SYDVKM. This CDR3 has 13 residues. The CDR3 is CASSFLNSYEQYF. DNA of the CDR3: TGTGCCAGCAGTTTTCTCAACTCCTACGAGCAGTACTTC.

This chain joins TRBV5-1 and TRBJ2-3; no reliable D call. Germline V gives CDR1 SGHRS, CDR2 YFSETQ. The CDR3 length is 14 residues. V lost 0 bases, J lost 2 bases, and 7 bases lay in between. The CDR3 sequence is CASSLERDTDTQYF. CDR3 in DNA: TGCGCCAGCAGCTTGGAGCGAGACACAGATACGCAGTATTTT.

The genes are TRBV7-6 and TRBJ1-1; 7 bases fit TRBD1. V lost 3 bases to trimming and J lost 0 bases; unmatched junction nucleotides: 10. Looked up from germline, CDR1 is SGHVS and CDR2 is FNYEAQ. This CDR3 has 17 amino acids. The DNA of the CDR3 is TGTGCCAGCAGCTTCCCATCGACAGGGCAAGTGAACACTGAAGCTTTCTTT. It encodes CASSFPSTGQVNTEAFF.

V is TRBV7-2 and J is TRBJ2-2, with D tentatively TRBD2 (5 bases). Germline values: CDR1 SGHTA, CDR2 FQGNSA. Deletions cut 5 bases from V and 4 bases from J, with 8 bases between. This CDR3 has 13 amino acids. CDR3 sequence: CASSADFTGELFF. CDR3 in DNA: TGTGCCAGCAGCGCGGACTTCACCGGGGAGCTGTTTTTT.

V and J are TRBV5-1 and TRBJ2-3; 7 bases match TRBD2. Trimming took 3 bases from V and 4 from J; bases not matched to a gene: 5. CDR1 and CDR2 (germline): SGHRS, YFSETQ. The CDR3 length is 14 residues. In nucleotides, the CDR3 is TGCGCCAGCAGCTGGGGGGGGAATTCAGATACGCAGTATTTT. This translates into CASSWGGNSDTQYF.

The chain couples TRBV11-3 to TRBJ2-1; the match to TRBD2 covers 11 bases. This CDR3 is built from 15 residues. Germline trimming cut 5 bases from V and 4 bases from J; bases unmatched to any gene: 4. Germline V gives CDR1 SGHNT, CDR2 YENEEA. CDR3 loop: CASSVRLAGYNEQFF. The CDR3 DNA is TGTGCCAGCAGCGTGAGACTAGCGGGGTACAATGAGCAGTTCTTC. Full variable domain (missing parts from reference TRBV11-3 and TRBJ2-1): EAGVVQSPRYKIIEKKQPVAFWCNPISGHNTLYWYLQNLGQGPELLIRYENEEAVDDSQLPKDRFSAERLKGVDSTLKIQPAELGDSAVYLCASSVRLAGYNEQFFGPGTRLTVL.

This chain links TRBV28 with TRBJ1-3, with 7 bases fitting TRBD1. Trimming took 6 bases from V and 0 from J; bases not matched to a gene: 14. The CDR3 contains 18 residues. The germline V gene has CDR1 MDHEN and CDR2 SYDVKM. This chain's CDR3 is CASRKARGSLPSGNTIYF. CDR3 sequence (DNA): TGTGCCAGCAGAAAGGCCAGGGGGAGTCTCCCCTCTGGAAACACCATATATTTT.

This chain uses TRBV4-1 with TRBJ2-3; weak D call: TRBD2 (6 bases). The germline V gene encodes CDR1 MGHRA and CDR2 YSYEKL. V lost 6 bases, J lost 4 bases, and 14 bases lay in between. The CDR3 length is 14 residues. In DNA form, the CDR3 reads TGCGCCAGCAGGCCGGGAGTAGGGGCAGATACGCAGTATTTT. Its translation: CASRPGVGADTQYF.

This clone was seen more than once but under ten times. The CDR3 loop is CASSPSFGTDTQYF. CDR3 sequence (DNA): TGTGCCAGCAGCCCGTCGTTCGGCACAGATACGCAGTATTTT. The chain employs TRBV11-3 and TRBJ2-3; D is ambiguous. The germline gives CDR1 SGHNT, CDR2 YENEEA. The CDR3 has 14 residues. Trimming cost V 5 bases and J 1 base, with 10 bases left between them.

The chain carries TRBV6-4 and TRBJ1-1; 11 positions match TRBD1. The CDR3 spans 15 residues. Germline values: CDR1 MRHNA, CDR2 SNTAGT. The ends lost 4 bases at V and 5 bases at J; junction bases unmatched: 6. CDR3 in amino acids: CASSASGTGGTEAFF. In nucleotides, the CDR3 is TGTGCCAGCAGTGCGAGTGGGACAGGGGGTACTGAAGCTTTCTTT.

The chain has TRBV7-9 and TRBJ1-2; 8 bases are a match to TRBD1. Germline CDR1 SEHNR, CDR2 FQNEAQ (reference sequence). V shed 2 bases and J 7 bases; nucleotides not matched to a gene: 12. The CDR3 length is 16 residues. The CDR3 here is CASSLSSGGDLRGYTF. The CDR3 bases are TGTGCCAGCAGCTTAAGCTCAGGGGGCGATCTTCGTGGCTACACCTTC.

The chain links TRBV29-1 to TRBJ1-4; no clear D gene. CDR3 length equals 13 residues. The V end lost 4 bases, the J end lost 7 bases, and 13 bases lay between the germline ends. The germline V gene encodes CDR1 SQVTM and CDR2 ANQGSEA. This CDR3 reads CSVVDSWSEKLFF. The CDR3 nucleotides read TGCAGCGTTGTGGACTCTTGGAGTGAAAAACTGTTTTTT.

The chain employs TRBV18 and TRBJ1-2; D remains unclear. The CDR3 length is 15 residues. The V end was cut by 3 bases, the J end by 4 bases, with 15 bases between. Germline V gene data show CDR1 as KGHSH and CDR2 as LQKENI. The CDR3 reads CASSPAVESIYGYTF. The CDR3 coding sequence is TGTGCCAGCTCACCTGCAGTTGAATCGATCTATGGCTACACCTTC.

This clone came up a few times. J is TRBJ2-3 and V is TRBV30; D is unresolved. Trimming took off 1 base at V and 6 bases at J, with 8 bases between the two ends. The CDR3 length is 12 residues. Germline CDR1 is GTSNPN and CDR2 is SVGIG (reference sequence). CDR3 in DNA: TGTGCCTGGAGTGAGAATAGCGATACGCAGTATTTT. Amino acid sequence: CAWSENSDTQYF.